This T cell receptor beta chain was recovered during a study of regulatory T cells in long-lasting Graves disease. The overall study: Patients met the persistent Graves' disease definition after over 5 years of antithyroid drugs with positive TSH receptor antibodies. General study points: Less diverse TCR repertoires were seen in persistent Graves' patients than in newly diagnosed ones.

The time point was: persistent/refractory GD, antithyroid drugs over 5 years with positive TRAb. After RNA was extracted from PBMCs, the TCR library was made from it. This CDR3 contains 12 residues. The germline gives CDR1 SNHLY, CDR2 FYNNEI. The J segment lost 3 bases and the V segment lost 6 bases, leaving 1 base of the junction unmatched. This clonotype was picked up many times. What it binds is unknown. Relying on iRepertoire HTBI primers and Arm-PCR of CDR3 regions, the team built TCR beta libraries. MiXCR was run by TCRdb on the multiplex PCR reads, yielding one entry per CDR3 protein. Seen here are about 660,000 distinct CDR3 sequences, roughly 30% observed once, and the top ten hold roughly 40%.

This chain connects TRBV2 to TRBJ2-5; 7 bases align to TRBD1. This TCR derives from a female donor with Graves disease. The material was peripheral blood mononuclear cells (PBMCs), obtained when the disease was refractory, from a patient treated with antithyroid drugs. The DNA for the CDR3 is TGTGCCAGCAGAACAGGGGAAGAGACCCAGTACTTC. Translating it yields CASRTGEETQYF.